The 8 T cell receptor beta chains below all came from one sample that was sequenced in a study of OX40 agonist ivuxolimab in advanced cancers. Clones were sequenced by immunoSEQ multiplex PCR, and TCRdb holds only the in-frame ones, with some missing. The profile shows approximately 64,000 clones, 83% of them singletons. Sequences were derived from CD4+ or CD8+ T cells sorted from blood, sampled in a trial of the OX40 agonist ivuxolimab. These receptor sequences come from an adult with an advanced solid tumor such as melanoma, head and neck, liver or kidney cancer.

This clone was observed a single time. This chain joins TRBV4-1 and TRBJ2-1; 9 bases map to TRBD1. There are 19 residues in the CDR3. The ends lost 1 base at V and 7 bases at J; junction bases unmatched: 17. CDR1 is MGHRA, CDR2 YSYEKL, per germline. CDR3 sequence: CASSQVSPGQGITTNEQFF. The CDR3 DNA is TGCGCCAGCAGCCAAGTTTCCCCGGGACAGGGAATAACGACGAATGAGCAGTTCTTC.

The genes are TRBV6-1 and TRBJ2-7; D is ambiguous. The germline V gene has CDR1 MNHNS and CDR2 SASEGT. V lost 1 base to trimming and J lost 4 bases, with 5 bases between them. The CDR3 sequence is 12 residues long. CDR3 residues: CASSEGAYEQYF. The CDR3 DNA reads as TGTGCCAGCAGTGAAGGGGCGTACGAGCAGTACTTC.

The CDR3 loop reads CAWSVSGHQPQHF. DNA of the CDR3: TGTGCCTGGAGTGTTTCGGGTCATCAGCCCCAGCATTTT. The chain uses TRBV30 and TRBJ1-5, with D uncertain. V was shortened by 0 bases and J by 5 bases, with 8 bases between the two germline ends. The CDR3 runs 13 residues. In germline, CDR1 is GTSNPN, CDR2 SVGIG (reference sequence).

The CDR3 bases are TGTGCCAGCAGGGGGATGACCTCTGGGGCCAACGTCCTGACTTTC. It is translated as CASRGMTSGANVLTF. The gene calls are TRBV2 and TRBJ2-6, with D uncertain. The V and J ends lost 6 bases and 0 bases respectively, with 9 bases between them. This CDR3 comprises 15 residues. CDR1 and CDR2 (germline): SNHLY, FYNNEI.

The genes are TRBV30 and TRBJ2-1, with 11 positions matching TRBD2. After removal of 4 bases from V and 7 bases from J, the junction contained 9 bases not matched to a gene. The germline gives CDR1 GTSNPN, CDR2 SVGIG (reference sequence). The CDR3 length is 15 residues. CDR3 loop: CAWIGTSGRVNEQFF. The CDR3 nucleotides read TGTGCCTGGATCGGAACTAGCGGGAGAGTGAATGAGCAGTTCTTC.

The rearrangement links TRBV6-1 to TRBJ1-1, with D possibly matching TRBD1 (5 bases). V lost 5 bases and J 5 bases, leaving 12 bases between the germline ends. The CDR3 is 13 residues long. Germline V gene lookup returns CDR1 MNHNS and CDR2 SASEGT. The CDR3 nucleotides read TGTGCCAGCAGTTATATCGGGGGGACTGAAGCTTTCTTT. It is translated as CASSYIGGTEAFF.

This sequence joins TRBV6-1 and TRBJ2-6; no definite D call. Germline CDR1 MNHNS, CDR2 SASEGT. This CDR3 region has 15 residues. Trimming removed 6 bases at V and 0 bases at J, with 9 bases between. The CDR3 DNA is TGTGCCAGCAGCCCACCCTCCTCTGGGGCCAACGTCCTGACTTTC. Translated, it gives CASSPPSSGANVLTF.

V and J are TRBV7-9 and TRBJ2-1, with 12 bases matching TRBD2. The germline gives CDR1 SEHNR, CDR2 FQNEAQ (reference sequence). V shed 2 bases, J shed 6 bases, and the junction held 8 bases outside the gene matches. The CDR3 consists of 17 residues. The CDR3 here is CASSLRPGTSGSNEQFF. As DNA, the CDR3 is TGTGCCAGCAGCTTACGACCGGGGACTAGCGGGTCCAATGAGCAGTTCTTC.